Described below is a single TCR beta chain sequence and its context. This sample was taken from a study of blood T cell repertoires in COVID-19. Study-wide context: In each case, the material was cDNA or gDNA derived from T cells, B-cell-depleted T cells, or PBMCs.

The table came from immunoSEQ multiplex PCR; TCRdb's copy has only in-frame clones and leaves some out. The sample includes more than 150,000 clones, around 90% seen only once; the top ten take around 6.6%. The source material was peripheral blood. This TCR was recovered from a man between 40 and 49 years old with acute or convalescent COVID-19.

The CDR3 is CASSPAGASTDTQYF. CDR3 in DNA: TGCGCCAGCAGTCCAGCGGGGGCCAGCACAGATACGCAGTATTTT. This chain uses TRBV10-2 with TRBJ2-3; TRBD2 matches at 8 bases. Per germline, CDR1 WSHSY and CDR2 SAAADI. The CDR3 runs to 15 residues. Trimming removed 5 bases from V and 0 bases from J; junction bases left unmatched: 4.